This T cell receptor (beta chain) was documented in a study of early T cells in non-severe SARS-CoV-2 infection. Study information: Unsorted whole blood bulk RNA was sequenced, with unpaired chains. General study results and limits: The study's VDJdb matching favored anti-spike CD8 responses and missed private and CD4 specificities.

This clonotype was found many times. Its antigen is undetermined. The protocol attached unique molecular identifiers to individual cDNA molecules. TCRdb re-analysed the 5' RACE reads in MiXCR, keeping a single row per CDR3 protein. The profile shows about 52,000 distinct CDR3 sequences, 6.5% to 9% of them singletons. The germline V gene has CDR1 SGHAT and CDR2 FQNNGV. This CDR3 has 14 amino acids. V lost 5 bases and J lost 2, with 12 bases in between. The sequenced sample was whole blood. The V gene is TRBV11-2, the J gene TRBJ2-5, with D perhaps matching TRBD2 (6 bases). This TCR was sampled from an adult who was a healthcare worker with PCR-confirmed SARS-CoV-2 infection or an uninfected control (not recorded which). Here the CDR3 reads CASSPPAGQETQYF. The CDR3 DNA sequence: TGTGCCAGCAGCCCCCCGGCGGGGCAAGAGACCCAGTACTTC.